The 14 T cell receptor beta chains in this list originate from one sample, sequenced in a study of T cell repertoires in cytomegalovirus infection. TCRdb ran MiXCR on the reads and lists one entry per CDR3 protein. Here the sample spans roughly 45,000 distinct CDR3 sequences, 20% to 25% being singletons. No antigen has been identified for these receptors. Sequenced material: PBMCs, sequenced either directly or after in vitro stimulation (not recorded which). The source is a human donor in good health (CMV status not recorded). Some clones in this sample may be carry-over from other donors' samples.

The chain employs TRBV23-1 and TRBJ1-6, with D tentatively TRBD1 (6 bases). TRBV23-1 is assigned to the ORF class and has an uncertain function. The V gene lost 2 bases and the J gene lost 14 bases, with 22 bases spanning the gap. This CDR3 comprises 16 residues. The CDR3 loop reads CASSQRGTFGQFTLHF. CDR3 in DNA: TGCGCCAGCAGTCAACGCGGGACATTTGGCCAATTCACCCTCCACTTT.

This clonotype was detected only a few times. The CDR3 DNA sequence: TGTGCCAGCAGCTTAGTTTGGGGCCGGGGGAGGGAGACTGAAGCTTTCTTT. Amino acid sequence: CASSLVWGRGRETEAFF. J is TRBJ1-1 and V is TRBV7-9; maybe TRBD1 (5 bases). Per the germline V gene, CDR1 is SEHNR and CDR2 is FQNEAQ (reference sequence). The CDR3 covers 17 residues. Trimming shortened V by 1 base and J by 5 bases, and 20 bases separated the two germline ends.

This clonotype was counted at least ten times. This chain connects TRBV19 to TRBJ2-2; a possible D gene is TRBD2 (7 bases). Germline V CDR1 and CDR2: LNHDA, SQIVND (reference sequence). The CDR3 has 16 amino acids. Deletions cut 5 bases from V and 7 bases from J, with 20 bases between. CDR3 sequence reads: CASSSSSRGANGELFF. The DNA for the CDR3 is TGTGCCAGTAGTTCGTCGTCTCGGGGGGCGAACGGGGAGCTGTTTTTT. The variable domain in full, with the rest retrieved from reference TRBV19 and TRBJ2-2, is DGGITQSPKYLFRKEGQNVTLSCEQNLNHDAMYWYRQDPGQGLRLIYYSQIVNDFQKGDIAEGYSVSREKKESFPLTVTSAQKNPTAFYLCASSSSSRGANGELFFGEGSRLTVL.

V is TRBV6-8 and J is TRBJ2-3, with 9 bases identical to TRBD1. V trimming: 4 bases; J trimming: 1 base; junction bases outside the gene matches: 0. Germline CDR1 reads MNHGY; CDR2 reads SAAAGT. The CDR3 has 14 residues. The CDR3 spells CASSWDRGTDTQYF. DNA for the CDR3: TGTGCCAGCAGTTGGGACAGGGGCACAGATACGCAGTATTTT.

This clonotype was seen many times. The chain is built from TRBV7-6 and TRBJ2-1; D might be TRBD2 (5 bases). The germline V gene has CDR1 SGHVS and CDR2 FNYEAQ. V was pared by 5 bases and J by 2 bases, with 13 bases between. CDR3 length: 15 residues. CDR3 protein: CASSAGSGAYNEQFF. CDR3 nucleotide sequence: TGTGCCAGCAGCGCCGGCAGCGGAGCCTACAATGAGCAGTTCTTC. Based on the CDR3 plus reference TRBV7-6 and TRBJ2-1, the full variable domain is GAGVSQSPRYKVTKRGQDVALRCDPISGHVSLYWYRQALGQGPEFLTYFNYEAQQDKSGLPNDRFSAERPEGSISTLTIQRTEQRDSAMYRCASSAGSGAYNEQFFGPGTRLTVL.

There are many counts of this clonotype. This CDR3 is CASSKDRGKAFF. CDR3 DNA: TGTGCCAGCTCTAAGGACAGGGGAAAAGCTTTCTTT. The chain is built from TRBV6-6 and TRBJ1-1; 9 bases fit TRBD1. Germline lookup yields CDR1 MNHNY and CDR2 SVGAGI (reference sequence). This CDR3 has 12 amino acids. V shed 8 bases and J 9 bases; nucleotides not matched to a gene: 7.

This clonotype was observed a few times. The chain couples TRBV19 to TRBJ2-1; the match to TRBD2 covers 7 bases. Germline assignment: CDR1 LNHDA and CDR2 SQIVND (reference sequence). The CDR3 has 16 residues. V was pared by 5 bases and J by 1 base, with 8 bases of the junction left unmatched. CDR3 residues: CASSLLAADSYNEQFF. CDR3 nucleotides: TGTGCCAGTAGTCTGCTAGCGGCAGATTCCTACAATGAGCAGTTCTTC.

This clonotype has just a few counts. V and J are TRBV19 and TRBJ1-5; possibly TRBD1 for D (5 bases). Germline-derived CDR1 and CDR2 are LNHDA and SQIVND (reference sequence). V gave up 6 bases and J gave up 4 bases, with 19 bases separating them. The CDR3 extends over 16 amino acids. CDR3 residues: CASRGVGGGGNQPQHF. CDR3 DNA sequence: TGTGCCAGTAGAGGGGTGGGGGGGGGAGGAAATCAGCCCCAGCATTTT.

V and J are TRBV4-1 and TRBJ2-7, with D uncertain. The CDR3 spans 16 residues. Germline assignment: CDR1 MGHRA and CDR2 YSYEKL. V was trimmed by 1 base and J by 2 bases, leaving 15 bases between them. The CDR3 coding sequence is TGCGCCAGCAGCCAAGCCGGGTCCCGGCACCCCTACGAGCAGTACTTC. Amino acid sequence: CASSQAGSRHPYEQYF.

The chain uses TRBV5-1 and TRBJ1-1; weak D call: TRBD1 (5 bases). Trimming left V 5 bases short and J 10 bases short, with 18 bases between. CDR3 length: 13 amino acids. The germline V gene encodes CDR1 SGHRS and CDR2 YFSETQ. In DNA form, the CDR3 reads TGCGCCAGCAGACCCCAGGGAACTCTGGTAGCTTTCTTT. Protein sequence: CASRPQGTLVAFF.

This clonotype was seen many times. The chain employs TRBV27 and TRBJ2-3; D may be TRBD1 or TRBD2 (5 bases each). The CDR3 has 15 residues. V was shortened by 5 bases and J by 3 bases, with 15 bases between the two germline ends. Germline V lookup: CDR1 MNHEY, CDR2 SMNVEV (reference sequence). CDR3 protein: CASSPRDPRTDTQYF. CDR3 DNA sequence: TGTGCCAGCAGTCCCCGGGACCCGAGGACAGATACGCAGTATTTT.

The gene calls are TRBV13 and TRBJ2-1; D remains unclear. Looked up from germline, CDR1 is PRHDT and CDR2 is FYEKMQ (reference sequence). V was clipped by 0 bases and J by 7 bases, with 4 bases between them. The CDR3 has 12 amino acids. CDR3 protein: CASSLGSNEQFF. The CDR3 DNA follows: TGTGCCAGCAGCTTAGGCAGTAATGAGCAGTTCTTC. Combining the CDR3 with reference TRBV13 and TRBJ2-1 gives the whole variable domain AAGVIQSPRHLIKEKRETATLKCYPIPRHDTVYWYQQGPGQDPQFLISFYEKMQSDKGSIPDRFSAQQFSDYHSELNMSSLELGDSALYFCASSLGSNEQFFGPGTRLTVL.

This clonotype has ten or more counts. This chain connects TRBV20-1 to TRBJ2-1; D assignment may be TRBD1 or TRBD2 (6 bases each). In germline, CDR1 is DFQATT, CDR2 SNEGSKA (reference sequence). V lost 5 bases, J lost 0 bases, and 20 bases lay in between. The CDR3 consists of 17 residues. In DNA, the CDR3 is TGCAGTGCTCGGGGGCGCGATTCCCAGAGCTCCTACAATGAGCAGTTCTTC. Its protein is CSARGRDSQSSYNEQFF.

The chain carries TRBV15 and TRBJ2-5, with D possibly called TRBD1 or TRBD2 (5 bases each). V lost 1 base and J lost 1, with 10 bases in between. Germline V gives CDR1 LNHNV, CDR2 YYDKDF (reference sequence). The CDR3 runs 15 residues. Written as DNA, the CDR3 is TGTGCCACCAGCAGAGGGGGGACGGCCCAAGAGACCCAGTACTTC. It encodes CATSRGGTAQETQYF.